This TCR beta chain was observed in a study of blood T cell repertoires in COVID-19. In the study overall: Material from acute and convalescent COVID-19 was sourced from the United States, Italy and Spain. Sample material is recorded as cDNA or gDNA derived from T cells, B-cell-depleted T cells, or PBMCs.

The V end lost 8 bases, the J end lost 2 bases, and 14 bases lay between the germline ends. Germline V CDR1 and CDR2: SEHNR, FQNEAQ (reference sequence). CDR3 length: 14 residues. Methods used by the authors: The authors estimated nucleated cell counts from reference gene primer amplification. Assay: immunoSEQ multiplex PCR; the TCRdb copy retains only in-frame clones and omits some. For V, J and clone size, that table is used; D and trimming come from the DNA. The sample contains around 130,000 clones, more than 70% of which appear only once. This chain uses TRBV7-9 with TRBJ2-3; possible D gene TRBD2, 5 bases. The receptor's source is a human donor in a cohort sampled during active COVID-19. Sequencing was performed on peripheral blood. The CDR3 reads CASGGTRVTDTQYF. CDR3 coding DNA: TGTGCCAGCGGCGGTACTAGGGTCACAGATACGCAGTATTTT.